The 14 T cell receptor beta chains below were found in one sample sequenced in a study of siplizumab effects on memory and regulatory T cells. The assay was immunoSEQ multiplex PCR, and TCRdb's table has in-frame clones only and misses some. The top ten clones hold about 0.6% of a sample with around 100,000 clones, about 95% of them seen once. Sequenced input: Tregs sorted from blood. These receptors all come from a human donor in good health.

The J gene is TRBJ1-1, the V gene TRBV6-1; the D is unclear. The CDR3 is made up of 15 amino acids. V was shortened by 6 bases and J by 0 bases, with 14 bases between the two germline ends. Per the germline V gene, CDR1 is MNHNS and CDR2 is SASEGT. The CDR3 region has the DNA TGTGCCAGCAGGAAGGGTTTACTGATGAACACTGAAGCTTTCTTT. It codes for CASRKGLLMNTEAFF.

The rearrangement links TRBV6-6 to TRBJ2-3; D is unresolved. The V and J ends lost 4 bases and 2 bases respectively, with 4 bases between them. This CDR3 comprises 12 residues. Germline assignment: CDR1 MNHNY and CDR2 SVGAGI (reference sequence). CDR3 amino acids: CASSSNTDTQYF. CDR3 in DNA: TGTGCCAGCAGTTCCAACACAGATACGCAGTATTTT.

Note on this clone: Other DNA sequences of this sample code for an identical CDR3. The chain recombines TRBV30 with TRBJ1-5; D unclear. The CDR3 has 13 residues. The germline V gene encodes CDR1 GTSNPN and CDR2 SVGIG (reference sequence). The V and J ends lost 0 bases and 5 bases respectively, with 8 bases between them. The CDR3 region is CAWSVLRDQPQHF. The CDR3, as DNA: TGTGCCTGGAGTGTACTTAGAGATCAGCCCCAGCATTTT.

The chain links TRBV5-1 to TRBJ2-7, with D possibly being TRBD1 or TRBD2 (5 bases each). CDR3 length: 14 residues. Trimming left V 5 bases short and J 3 bases short, with 15 bases between. The V gene's germline CDR1 is SGHRS and CDR2 YFSETQ. The CDR3 reads CASSPGADFYEQYF. The CDR3 bases are TGCGCCAGCAGTCCCGGGGCGGATTTCTACGAGCAGTACTTC.

About this clone itself: Relative to the germline gene, one junction end is altered; a read error may explain this. The chain employs TRBV6-1 and TRBJ2-7, with 7 positions matching TRBD1. Germline V gene data show CDR1 as MNHNS and CDR2 as SASEGT. The CDR3 is 11 residues long. This CDR3 reads CASSEPRDRFF. The CDR3 coding sequence is TGTGCCAGCAGTGAACCCCGGGACAGATTCTTC.

V is TRBV28 and J is TRBJ2-5; 8 nucleotides align to TRBD2. Germline V CDR1 and CDR2: MDHEN, SYDVKM. The CDR3 consists of 15 residues. Trimming at V came to 2 bases and at J to 2 bases, leaving 4 bases not matched to a gene. The CDR3 protein is CASSLGTGGQETQYF. The CDR3 DNA reads TGTGCCAGCAGTTTAGGGACGGGAGGGCAAGAGACCCAGTACTTC. Filled out from reference TRBV28 and TRBJ2-5, the complete variable domain reads DVKVTQSSRYLVKRTGEKVFLECVQDMDHENMFWYRQDPGLGLRLIYFSYDVKMKEKGDIPEGYSVSREKKERFSLILESASTNQTSMYLCASSLGTGGQETQYFGPGTRLLVL.

The J gene is TRBJ1-4, the V gene TRBV7-6; D is uncertain. The CDR3 consists of 16 residues. The germline V gene has CDR1 SGHVS and CDR2 FNYEAQ. V lost 1 base to trimming and J lost 0 bases, with 9 bases between them. DNA of the CDR3: TGTGCCAGCAGCTTAGTTAGTTCCACAACTAATGAAAAACTGTTTTTT. This sequence encodes CASSLVSSTTNEKLFF.

The chain recombines TRBV5-1 with TRBJ1-3, with D unclear. V was clipped by 0 bases and J by 0 bases, with 7 bases between them. This CDR3 comprises 15 residues. CDR1 is SGHRS, CDR2 YFSETQ, per germline. Written as DNA, the CDR3 is TGCGCCAGCAGCTTGGGACATACCTCTGGAAACACCATATATTTT. Its translation is CASSLGHTSGNTIYF.

V usage is TRBV5-5 and J usage is TRBJ2-3; D could derive from TRBD1 or TRBD2 (5 bases each). The CDR3 has 16 residues. The V end was cut by 4 bases, the J end by 3 bases, with 18 bases between. Germline loops: CDR1 SGHKS, CDR2 YYEKEE (reference sequence). Here the CDR3 reads CASSRGRGAETDTQYF. The CDR3 bases are TGTGCCAGCAGCAGGGGTAGGGGAGCGGAAACAGATACGCAGTATTTT.

The J gene is TRBJ1-2, the V gene TRBV5-1; D is unclear. The V end lost 0 bases, the J end lost 8 bases, and 8 bases lay between the germline ends. Germline-derived CDR1 and CDR2 are SGHRS and YFSETQ. This CDR3 region has 12 residues. CDR3 loop: CASSLGGWGYTF. For the CDR3, the DNA is TGCGCCAGCAGCTTGGGCGGTTGGGGCTACACCTTC.

V and J are TRBV6-1 and TRBJ1-2, with D hard to call. Per the germline V gene, CDR1 is MNHNS and CDR2 is SASEGT. The CDR3 spans 13 residues. The ends were cut back, 2 bases at V and 5 bases at J, with 9 bases in the middle. The CDR3 reads CASSEISPYGYTF. The DNA of the CDR3 is TGTGCCAGCAGTGAAATCTCCCCTTATGGCTACACCTTC.

The V gene is TRBV18, the J gene TRBJ2-2, with 9 nucleotides matching TRBD2. After removal of 6 bases from V and 5 bases from J, the junction contained 10 bases not matched to a gene. The germline V gene encodes CDR1 KGHSH and CDR2 LQKENI. The CDR3 is 16 amino acids. CDR3: CASSLGGRANTGELFF. As DNA, the CDR3 is TGTGCCAGCTCGCTCGGCGGGAGGGCCAATACCGGGGAGCTGTTTTTT.

The V call is TRBV19, the J call TRBJ1-1, with a weak D call TRBD1 (6 bases). The V and J ends lost 7 bases and 4 bases respectively, with 19 bases between them. The CDR3 has 15 amino acids. CDR1 LNHDA and CDR2 SQIVND come from the germline V gene (reference sequence). The CDR3 loop reads CASIQGPARGTEAFF. The CDR3 DNA follows: TGTGCCAGTATCCAGGGGCCGGCGAGAGGCACTGAAGCTTTCTTT. Based on the CDR3 plus reference TRBV19 and TRBJ1-1, the full variable domain is DGGITQSPKYLFRKEGQNVTLSCEQNLNHDAMYWYRQDPGQGLRLIYYSQIVNDFQKGDIAEGYSVSREKKESFPLTVTSAQKNPTAFYLCASIQGPARGTEAFFGQGTRLTVV.

The V gene is TRBV5-6, the J gene TRBJ1-1, with unresolved D. Germline-derived CDR1 and CDR2 are SGHDT and YYEEEE. The CDR3 consists of 14 residues. Trimming took off 0 bases at V and 1 base at J, with 7 bases between the two ends. CDR3 protein: CASSLVGRNTEAFF. Here the CDR3 DNA reads TGTGCCAGCAGCTTGGTAGGTAGGAACACTGAAGCTTTCTTT.